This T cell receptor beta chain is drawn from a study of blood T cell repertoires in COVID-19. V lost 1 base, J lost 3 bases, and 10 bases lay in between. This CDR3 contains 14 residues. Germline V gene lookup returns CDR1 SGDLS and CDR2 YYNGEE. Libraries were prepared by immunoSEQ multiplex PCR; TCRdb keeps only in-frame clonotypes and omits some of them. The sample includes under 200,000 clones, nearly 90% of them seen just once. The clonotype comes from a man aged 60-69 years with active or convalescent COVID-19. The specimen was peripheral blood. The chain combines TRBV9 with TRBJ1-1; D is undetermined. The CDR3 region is CASSVSPQDTEAFF. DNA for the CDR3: TGTGCCAGCAGCGTAAGCCCTCAGGACACTGAAGCTTTCTTT.